One and the same sample provided the 23 T cell receptor beta chains below, sequenced in a study of CD8+ T cells in alopecia areata. Treatment of the sample: oral pan-JAK inhibitor, 5-10 mg twice daily. Once RNA had been extracted, it was reverse transcribed into cDNA to act as the sequencing template. Sequenced by immunoSEQ multiplex PCR; TCRdb stores in-frame clones only, minus some. The sample yields fewer than 250,000 clones, 45% to 75% seen once. The sequencing used CD4+ T cells sorted from blood, collected at week 4, from a patient treated with tofacitinib. These receptors all stem from a human donor with alopecia areata.

Comment on this clone: The sample has other DNA sequences that encode this CDR3 too. The chain has TRBV5-1 and TRBJ2-7; 7 nucleotides align to TRBD2. CDR1 and CDR2 (germline): SGHRS, YFSETQ. The CDR3 spans 15 residues. V dropped 2 bases and J dropped 0; count of bases not matched to a gene: 5. CDR3 nucleotides: TGCGCCAGCAGCTTAACGGGAGGATCCTCCTACGAGCAGTACTTC. This gives the protein CASSLTGGSSYEQYF.

V is TRBV9 and J is TRBJ2-7; 7 bases are a match to TRBD2. The CDR3 length is 13 residues. The germline V gene has CDR1 SGDLS and CDR2 YYNGEE. V dropped 0 bases and J dropped 6; count of bases not matched to a gene: 3. The CDR3 region is CASSVGRTSEQYF. DNA of the CDR3: TGTGCCAGCAGCGTAGGACGGACTAGCGAGCAGTACTTC.

This clone was counted a few times. The chain combines TRBV29-1 with TRBJ2-3, with D perhaps matching TRBD1 or TRBD2 (6 bases each). Germline CDR1 is SQVTM and CDR2 is ANQGSEA. This CDR3 is built from 11 residues. CDR3 region: CSGGLADTQYF. CDR3 coding DNA: TGCAGTGGGGGGCTGGCAGATACGCAGTATTTT.

This chain connects TRBV5-1 to TRBJ1-1, with D perhaps matching TRBD1 (5 bases). This CDR3 region has 14 residues. The V gene lost 3 bases and the J gene lost 0 bases, with 9 bases spanning the gap. Germline V gene data show CDR1 as SGHRS and CDR2 as YFSETQ. The DNA of the CDR3 is TGCGCCAGCAGCTGGGGGACCATGAACACTGAAGCTTTCTTT. Translation gives CASSWGTMNTEAFF.

By frequency in the sample, this clone is medium-sized. The gene calls are TRBV14 and TRBJ2-6; D gene uncertain. The germline V gene encodes CDR1 SGHDN and CDR2 FVKESK. CDR3 length equals 15 residues. Trimming removed 4 bases from V and 0 bases from J, with 7 bases in between. CDR3 coding DNA: TGTGCCAGCAGCCCCATATTCTCTGGGGCCAACGTCCTGACTTTC. Its translation is CASSPIFSGANVLTF.

J is TRBJ2-7 and V is TRBV6-5, with D unresolved. The CDR3 is 12 residues long. Trimming left V 6 bases short and J 4 bases short, with 10 bases between. Germline V lookup: CDR1 MNHEY, CDR2 SVGAGI. CDR3 sequence (DNA): TGTGCCAGCAGCCTCGACGGATACGAGCAGTACTTC. Residues: CASSLDGYEQYF.

V is TRBV2 and J is TRBJ2-1; D not resolved. This CDR3 has 11 amino acids. Trimming shortened V by 4 bases and J by 9 bases, and 7 bases separated the two germline ends. Germline loops: CDR1 SNHLY, CDR2 FYNNEI. The CDR3: CASSGVGEQFF. For the CDR3, the DNA is TGTGCCAGCAGTGGGGTCGGTGAGCAGTTCTTC.

There are a few counts of this clone. The rearrangement joins TRBV7-8 to TRBJ2-3; 8 nucleotides match TRBD1. The V segment lost 4 bases and the J segment 0 bases; nucleotides outside the gene matches: 9. This CDR3 region has 17 residues. In germline, CDR1 is SGHVS, CDR2 FQNEAQ. DNA for the CDR3: TGTGCCAGCAGCTCCGATTGGACAGGGTCGAGCACAGATACGCAGTATTTT. Residues: CASSSDWTGSSTDTQYF.

The CDR3 DNA sequence: TGTGCCAGCAGCTTAAGGGCAGCGGGACAAACAGATACGCAGTATTTT. It is translated as CASSLRAAGQTDTQYF. The chain recombines TRBV7-3 with TRBJ2-3, with D possibly matching TRBD2 (7 bases). Trimming took off 1 base at V and 3 bases at J, with 14 bases between the two ends. Per the germline V gene, CDR1 is SGHTA and CDR2 is FQGTGA. CDR3 length equals 16 residues. Together with reference TRBV7-3 and TRBJ2-3, the CDR3 gives the full variable domain: GAGVSQTPSNKVTEKGKYVELRCDPISGHTALYWYRQSLGQGPEFLIYFQGTGAADDSGLPNDRFFAVRPEGSVSTLKIQRTERGDSAVYLCASSLRAAGQTDTQYFGPGTRLTVL.

The CDR3 nucleotides are TGTGCCAGCAGTTCCTCTCGGGGTGAGCAGTTCTTC. Translating gives CASSSSRGEQFF. V gene TRBV28 combines with J gene TRBJ2-1; the D gene is possibly TRBD2 (5 bases). V was clipped by 4 bases and J by 9 bases, with 10 bases between them. Looked up from germline, CDR1 is MDHEN and CDR2 is SYDVKM. The CDR3 covers 12 residues.

In its sample, this clone was seen a few times. This chain joins TRBV29-1 and TRBJ1-1; TRBD1 is a possible D gene (6 bases). Germline-derived CDR1 and CDR2 are SQVTM and ANQGSEA. This CDR3 is built from 13 residues. V lost 3 bases to trimming and J lost 6 bases, with 14 bases between them. The CDR3 region is CSVDGGRSAEAFF. The CDR3 DNA sequence: TGCAGCGTTGACGGGGGGCGTTCGGCTGAAGCTTTCTTT.

The rearrangement joins TRBV25-1 to TRBJ2-5; TRBD1 or TRBD2 may be the D gene (5 bases each). Trimming shortened V by 4 bases and J by 5 bases, and 14 bases separated the two germline ends. CDR1 and CDR2 from the germline V gene are MGHDK and SYGVNS. The CDR3 is made up of 14 amino acids. The CDR3 is CASSGRGPAETQYF. The CDR3 DNA follows: TGTGCCAGCAGTGGCCGGGGACCGGCGGAGACCCAGTACTTC.

The genes are TRBV14 and TRBJ2-1; TRBD2 matches 8 bases. The CDR3 covers 16 residues. V shed 7 bases and J 1 base; nucleotides not matched to a gene: 9. In germline, CDR1 is SGHDN, CDR2 FVKESK. CDR3 DNA sequence: TGTGCCAGCACCCGGGGGGGGGCAGCGTCCTACAATGAGCAGTTCTTC. It specifies CASTRGGAASYNEQFF.

The chain links TRBV30 to TRBJ1-5, with D possibly being TRBD1 (5 bases). Germline assignment: CDR1 GTSNPN and CDR2 SVGIG (reference sequence). The CDR3 is made up of 14 amino acids. Trimming pared 3 bases from V and 3 bases from J, leaving 12 bases between. CDR3 residues: CAWSRGSTNQPQHF. The CDR3 nucleotides are TGTGCCTGGAGCCGGGGCTCCACCAATCAGCCCCAGCATTTT.

The chain carries TRBV30 and TRBJ1-5, with 7 bases fitting TRBD1. This CDR3 is built from 17 residues. With 2 bases clipped from V and 2 bases from J, the junction kept 12 bases outside the gene matches. The germline CDR1 and CDR2 sequences are GTSNPN and SVGIG (reference sequence). The CDR3 region is CAWSPTPGGTGNQPQHF. The CDR3 bases are TGTGCCTGGAGTCCCACCCCGGGCGGGACAGGCAATCAGCCCCAGCATTTT.

V is TRBV6-1 and J is TRBJ1-4, with 8 bases identical to TRBD1. Germline CDR1 reads MNHNS; CDR2 reads SASEGT. V gave up 5 bases and J gave up 5 bases; unmatched junction bases: 1. This CDR3 comprises 13 residues. The DNA of the CDR3 is TGTGCCAGCAGTTGGGACAGGAATGAAAAACTGTTTTTT. Translation gives CASSWDRNEKLFF.

In regard to this clone: Other nucleotide sequences in the sample specify the same CDR3. The chain carries TRBV29-1 and TRBJ2-5, with D perhaps matching TRBD1 (6 bases). Germline CDR1 SQVTM, CDR2 ANQGSEA. Trimming cost V 5 bases and J 2 bases, with 9 bases left between them. This CDR3 has 12 amino acids. CDR3 region: CSVTTGQETQYF. The CDR3, as DNA: TGCAGCGTTACGACAGGTCAAGAGACCCAGTACTTC.

The chain is built from TRBV29-1 and TRBJ2-1; TRBD2 might be the D (7 bases). Germline-derived CDR1 and CDR2 are SQVTM and ANQGSEA. The CDR3 has 14 amino acids. Trimming took 6 bases from V and 1 from J, leaving 13 bases between them. Written as DNA, the CDR3 is TGCAGCGTAGCACAGGGACTATCCTACAATGAGCAGTTCTTC. Protein product: CSVAQGLSYNEQFF.

The genes are TRBV29-1 and TRBJ2-1; a possible D gene is TRBD2 (6 bases). Germline CDR1 is SQVTM and CDR2 is ANQGSEA. The V end lost 6 bases, the J end lost 9 bases, and 12 bases lay between the germline ends. The length of the CDR3 is 11 residues. CDR3 nucleotide sequence: TGCAGCGTGAACGGGGGAGGTGAGCAGTTCTTC. The encoded protein is CSVNGGGEQFF.

V and J are TRBV6-5 and TRBJ2-3, with TRBD2 matching over 10 bases. With 2 bases clipped from V and 3 bases from J, the junction kept 2 bases outside the gene matches. Germline assignment: CDR1 MNHEY and CDR2 SVGAGI. This CDR3 is built from 15 residues. CDR3 amino acids: CASSYVAGGTDTQYF. As DNA, the CDR3 is TGTGCCAGCAGTTACGTAGCGGGAGGTACAGATACGCAGTATTTT.

The chain uses TRBV7-9 and TRBJ2-2; D unresolved. The CDR3 contains 14 residues. V was shortened by 2 bases and J by 5 bases, with 9 bases between the two germline ends. CDR1 and CDR2 (germline): SEHNR, FQNEAQ (reference sequence). DNA of the CDR3: TGTGCCAGCAGCTTATATGGTTCGACCGGGGAGCTGTTTTTT. It specifies CASSLYGSTGELFF.

V and J are TRBV5-1 and TRBJ2-5, with D unresolved. V was shortened by 1 base and J by 5 bases, with 9 bases between the two germline ends. The germline gives CDR1 SGHRS, CDR2 YFSETQ. This CDR3 region has 13 residues. CDR3 sequence: CASSLQERETQYF. The CDR3 DNA is TGCGCCAGCAGCTTGCAGGAGAGGGAGACCCAGTACTTC.

The chain is built from TRBV2 and TRBJ2-1, with TRBD1 identical over 7 bases. CDR3 length equals 14 residues. Germline CDR1 reads SNHLY; CDR2 reads FYNNEI. V dropped 8 bases and J dropped 6; count of bases not matched to a gene: 10. CDR3 in DNA: TGTGCCAGCCTACAGGGGTCGCAGAGCAATGAGCAGTTCTTC. As protein: CASLQGSQSNEQFF.